These 15 T cell receptor beta chains came from one sample sequenced in a study of T cells expressing NK-cell markers. TCRdb reprocessed the 5' RACE reads and keeps a single row for each CDR3 protein, giving no DNA. Listed are about 260,000 distinct CDR3 sequences; roughly 4.2% falls within the top ten. Sequenced material: blood T cells: a sorted CD56 or NKG2C T cell subset, CD4+ or CD8+ T cells, or bulk PBMC T cells (not recorded which). The receptors derive from a woman aged 18-70 years in good health.

This chain connects TRBV20-1 to TRBJ1-5; TCRdb lists TRBD1, though no DNA is available to test this call. The CDR3 contains 14 residues. Germline loops: CDR1 DFQATT, CDR2 SNEGSKA (reference sequence). The chain's CDR3 is CSAQGGRGYQPQHF.

The rearrangement uses TRBV27 and TRBJ2-1; TCRdb lists TRBD2, though no DNA is available to test this call. There are 14 residues in the CDR3. Germline V gene data show CDR1 as MNHEY and CDR2 as SMNVEV (reference sequence). The CDR3 protein is CASSFGRGGWEQFF.

This chain connects TRBV20-1 to TRBJ2-3; the D call from TCRdb, TRBD2, cannot be confirmed without DNA. Germline CDR1 and CDR2: DFQATT and SNEGSKA (reference sequence). The length of the CDR3 is 16 residues. The CDR3 here is CSASVAGGRGTDTQYF.

The chain recombines TRBV25-1 with TRBJ2-7. There are 13 residues in the CDR3. Germline values: CDR1 MGHDK, CDR2 SYGVNS. CDR3 protein: CASRGRLRYEQYF.

This sequence joins TRBV12-3 or TRBV12-4 and TRBJ1-4. The CDR3 sequence is 13 residues long. CDR3 amino acids: CASSFGLGEKLFF.

The rearrangement links TRBV5-1 to TRBJ2-1; TCRdb reports TRBD2, a call that lacks DNA to check it against. The CDR3 loop spans 17 amino acids. Germline assignment: CDR1 SGHRS and CDR2 YFSETQ. The CDR3 loop reads CASSSPGLASTVDEQFF.

This chain joins TRBV6-1 and TRBJ1-2; TCRdb names TRBD1, which stays unverified in the absence of DNA. CDR3 length: 16 residues. CDR1 MNHNS and CDR2 SASEGT come from the germline V gene. CDR3 amino acids: CASSQNRDRATYGYTF.

This chain joins TRBV27 and TRBJ2-7; there is no DNA to check the TCRdb D call of TRBD2. This CDR3 region has 16 residues. CDR1 and CDR2 (germline): MNHEY, SMNVEV (reference sequence). The CDR3 loop reads CASSLSGTSGNYEQYF.

The chain combines TRBV27 with TRBJ2-1; without DNA, the TCRdb call of TRBD2 cannot be checked. The CDR3 length is 17 residues. CDR1 and CDR2 from the germline V gene are MNHEY and SMNVEV (reference sequence). Here the CDR3 reads CASSLYRREKYYNEQFF.

This chain joins TRBV6-1 and TRBJ1-1; TCRdb's D gene call, TRBD1, goes unchecked for lack of DNA. The CDR3 spans 13 residues. Germline V lookup: CDR1 MNHNS, CDR2 SASEGT. CDR3 sequence: CASSPGPSAAAFF.

The chain has TRBV29-1 and TRBJ2-7. Per the germline V gene, CDR1 is SQVTM and CDR2 is ANQGSEA. The CDR3 spans 11 residues. The CDR3 spells CSVGRPYEQYF.

The chain links TRBV6-2 or TRBV6-3 to TRBJ2-5; the TCRdb call, TRBD1, lacks DNA for checking. This CDR3 comprises 15 residues. Germline V CDR1 and CDR2: MNHEY, SVGEGT. The CDR3 region is CASSTDITPRGTQYF.

This rearrangement joins TRBV30 to TRBJ1-1. Germline values: CDR1 GTSNPN, CDR2 SVGIG (reference sequence). The CDR3 loop spans 12 amino acids. CDR3 in amino acids: CAWIKSSFEAFF.

The chain recombines TRBV12-3 or TRBV12-4 with TRBJ1-2; lacking DNA, the TRBD1 call made by TCRdb goes unchecked. The CDR3 spans 14 residues. CDR3 in amino acids: CASSNTGGSFGYTF.

The chain carries TRBV6-2 or TRBV6-3 and TRBJ2-1; TCRdb calls TRBD1, which cannot be checked without DNA. Germline values: CDR1 MNHEY, CDR2 SVGEGT. The CDR3 runs to 16 residues. CDR3 loop: CASSNRDRGTYNEQFF.